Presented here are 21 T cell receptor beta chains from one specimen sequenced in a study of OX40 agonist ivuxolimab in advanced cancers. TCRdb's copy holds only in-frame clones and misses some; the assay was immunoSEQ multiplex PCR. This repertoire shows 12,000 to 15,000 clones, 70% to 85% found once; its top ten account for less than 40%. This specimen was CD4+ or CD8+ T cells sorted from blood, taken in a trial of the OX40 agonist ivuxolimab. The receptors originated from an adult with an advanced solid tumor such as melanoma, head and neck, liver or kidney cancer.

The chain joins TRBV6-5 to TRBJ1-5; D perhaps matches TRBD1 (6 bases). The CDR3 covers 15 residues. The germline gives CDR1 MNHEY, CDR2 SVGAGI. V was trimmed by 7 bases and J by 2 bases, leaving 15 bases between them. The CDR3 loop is CASKTGRGRNQPQHF. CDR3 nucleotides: TGTGCCAGCAAGACGGGCAGGGGCCGCAATCAGCCCCAGCATTTT.

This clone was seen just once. The CDR3 reads CASTTWGSQPQHF. In DNA, the CDR3 is TGTGCCAGTACCACATGGGGATCTCAGCCCCAGCATTTT. The chain is built from TRBV19 and TRBJ1-5; no definite D call. This CDR3 has 13 amino acids. Trimming took 7 bases from V and 6 from J, leaving 13 bases between them. The V gene's germline CDR1 is LNHDA and CDR2 SQIVND (reference sequence). Based on the CDR3 plus reference TRBV19 and TRBJ1-5, the full variable domain is DGGITQSPKYLFRKEGQNVTLSCEQNLNHDAMYWYRQDPGQGLRLIYYSQIVNDFQKGDIAEGYSVSREKKESFPLTVTSAQKNPTAFYLCASTTWGSQPQHFGDGTRLSIL.

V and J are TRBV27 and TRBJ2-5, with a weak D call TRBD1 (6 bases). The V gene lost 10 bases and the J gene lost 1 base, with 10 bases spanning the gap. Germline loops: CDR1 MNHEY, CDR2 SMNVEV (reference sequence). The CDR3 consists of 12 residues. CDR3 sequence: CATRGIQETQYF. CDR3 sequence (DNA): TGTGCCACCAGGGGAATCCAAGAGACCCAGTACTTC.

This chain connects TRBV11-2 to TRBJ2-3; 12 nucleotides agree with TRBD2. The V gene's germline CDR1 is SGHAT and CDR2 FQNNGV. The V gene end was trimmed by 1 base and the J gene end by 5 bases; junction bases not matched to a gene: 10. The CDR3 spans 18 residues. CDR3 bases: TGTGCCAGCAGCTTAGCCCTTCTAGCGGGAGGGCCCCAAGATACGCAGTATTTT. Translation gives CASSLALLAGGPQDTQYF.

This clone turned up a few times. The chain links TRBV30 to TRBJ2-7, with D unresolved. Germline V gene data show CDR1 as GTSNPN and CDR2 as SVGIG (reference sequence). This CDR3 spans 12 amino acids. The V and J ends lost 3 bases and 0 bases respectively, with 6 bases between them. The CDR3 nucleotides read TGTGCCTGGAGCCCAACCTCCTACGAGCAGTACTTC. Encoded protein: CAWSPTSYEQYF.

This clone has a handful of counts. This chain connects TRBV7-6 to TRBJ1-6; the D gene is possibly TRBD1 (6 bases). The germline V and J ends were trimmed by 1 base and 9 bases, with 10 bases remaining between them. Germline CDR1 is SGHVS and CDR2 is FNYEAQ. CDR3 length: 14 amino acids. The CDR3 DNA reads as TGTGCCAGCAGCTTAGGCGGAGGGGGTTCACCCCTCCACTTT. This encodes CASSLGGGGSPLHF.

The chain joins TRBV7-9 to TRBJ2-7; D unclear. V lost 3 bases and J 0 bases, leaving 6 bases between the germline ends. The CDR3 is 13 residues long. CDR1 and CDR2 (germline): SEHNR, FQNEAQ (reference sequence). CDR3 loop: CASSLFRSYEQYF. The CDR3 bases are TGTGCCAGCAGCTTGTTCCGCTCCTACGAGCAGTACTTC.

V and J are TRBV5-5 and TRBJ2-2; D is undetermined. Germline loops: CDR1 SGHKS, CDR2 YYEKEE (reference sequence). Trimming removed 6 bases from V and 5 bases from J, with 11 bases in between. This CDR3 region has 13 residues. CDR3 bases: TGTGCCAGCAACTTTGGGGTTACCGGGGAGCTGTTTTTT. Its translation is CASNFGVTGELFF.

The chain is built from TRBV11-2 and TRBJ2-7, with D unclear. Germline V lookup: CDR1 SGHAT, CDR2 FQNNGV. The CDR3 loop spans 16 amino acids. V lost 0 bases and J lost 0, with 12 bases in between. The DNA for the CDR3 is TGTGCCAGCAGCTTAGATGCTGGGCCAAGCTCCTACGAGCAGTACTTC. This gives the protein CASSLDAGPSSYEQYF.

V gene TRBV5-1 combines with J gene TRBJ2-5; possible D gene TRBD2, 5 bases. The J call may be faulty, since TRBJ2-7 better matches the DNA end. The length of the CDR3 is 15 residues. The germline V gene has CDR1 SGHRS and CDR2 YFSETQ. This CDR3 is CASTITSGSSYEQYF. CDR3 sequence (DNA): TGCGCCAGCACCATCACCAGCGGAAGCTCCTACGAGCAGTACTTC.

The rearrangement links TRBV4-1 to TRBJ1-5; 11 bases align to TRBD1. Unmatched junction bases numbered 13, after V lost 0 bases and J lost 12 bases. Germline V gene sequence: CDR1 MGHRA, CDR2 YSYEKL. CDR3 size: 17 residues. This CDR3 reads CASSQDQRTGGAGLQHF. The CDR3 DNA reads TGCGCCAGCAGCCAAGATCAGAGGACAGGGGGCGCGGGTCTCCAGCATTTT.

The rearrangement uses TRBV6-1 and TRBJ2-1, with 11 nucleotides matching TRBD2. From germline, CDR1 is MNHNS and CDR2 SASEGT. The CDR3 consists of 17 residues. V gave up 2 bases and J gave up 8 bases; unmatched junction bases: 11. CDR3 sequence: CASSEWGDSGRGDEQFF. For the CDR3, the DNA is TGTGCCAGCAGTGAATGGGGGGATAGCGGGAGGGGTGATGAGCAGTTCTTC.

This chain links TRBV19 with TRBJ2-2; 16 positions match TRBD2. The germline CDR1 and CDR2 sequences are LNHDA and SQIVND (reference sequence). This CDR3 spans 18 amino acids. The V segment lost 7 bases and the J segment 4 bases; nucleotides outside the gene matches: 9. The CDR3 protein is CASTESGLAGGITGELFF. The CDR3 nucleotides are TGTGCCAGTACCGAATCGGGACTAGCGGGAGGGATCACCGGGGAGCTGTTTTTT.

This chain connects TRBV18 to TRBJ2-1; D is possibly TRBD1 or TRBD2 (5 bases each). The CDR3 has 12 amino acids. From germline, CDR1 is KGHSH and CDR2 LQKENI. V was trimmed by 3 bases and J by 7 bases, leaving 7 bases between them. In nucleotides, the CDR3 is TGTGCCAGCTCACCGGGGGTTAATGAGCAGTTCTTC. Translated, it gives CASSPGVNEQFF.

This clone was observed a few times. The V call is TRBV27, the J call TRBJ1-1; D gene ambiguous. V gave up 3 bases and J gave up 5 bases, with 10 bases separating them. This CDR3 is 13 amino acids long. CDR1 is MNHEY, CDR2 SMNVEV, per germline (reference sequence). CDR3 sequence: CASSFSSATEAFF. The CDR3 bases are TGTGCCAGCAGTTTCTCCAGCGCGACTGAAGCTTTCTTT.

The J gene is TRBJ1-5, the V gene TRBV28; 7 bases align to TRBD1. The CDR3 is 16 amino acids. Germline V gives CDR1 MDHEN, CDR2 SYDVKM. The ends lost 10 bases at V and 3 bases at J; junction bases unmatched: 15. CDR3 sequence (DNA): TGTGCCACCCTGGGACAGAAAGAAAGGGTCAATCAGCCCCAGCATTTT. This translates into CATLGQKERVNQPQHF.

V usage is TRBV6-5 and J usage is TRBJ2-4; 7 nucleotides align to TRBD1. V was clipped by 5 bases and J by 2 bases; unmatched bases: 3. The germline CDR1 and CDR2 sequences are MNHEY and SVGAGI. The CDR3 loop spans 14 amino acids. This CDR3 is CASSTQGSKNIQYF. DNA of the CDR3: TGTGCCAGCAGTACACAGGGGTCCAAAAACATTCAGTACTTC.

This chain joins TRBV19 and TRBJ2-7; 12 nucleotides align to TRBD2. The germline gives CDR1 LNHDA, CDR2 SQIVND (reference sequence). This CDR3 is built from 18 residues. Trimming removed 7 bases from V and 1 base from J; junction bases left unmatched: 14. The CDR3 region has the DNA TGTGCCAGTACCCCCCGGGCTAGCGGGAGGGGAAAATCCTACGAGCAGTACTTC. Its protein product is CASTPRASGRGKSYEQYF.

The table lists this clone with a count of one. The CDR3 here is CASSPGTGWDEQYF. CDR3 nucleotide sequence: TGTGCCAGCTCACCTGGGACAGGGTGGGACGAGCAGTACTTC. The chain uses TRBV18 and TRBJ2-7, with 9 nucleotides matching TRBD1. With 3 bases clipped from V and 5 bases from J, the junction kept 5 bases outside the gene matches. CDR1 and CDR2 from the germline V gene are KGHSH and LQKENI. The CDR3 length is 14 residues.

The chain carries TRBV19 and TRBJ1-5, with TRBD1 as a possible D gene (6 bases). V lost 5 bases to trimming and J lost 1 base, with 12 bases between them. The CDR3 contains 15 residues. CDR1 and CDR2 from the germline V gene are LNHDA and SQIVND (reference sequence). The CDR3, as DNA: TGTGCCAGTAGTGAACCTGACAGGAGCAATCAGCCCCAGCATTTT. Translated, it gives CASSEPDRSNQPQHF.

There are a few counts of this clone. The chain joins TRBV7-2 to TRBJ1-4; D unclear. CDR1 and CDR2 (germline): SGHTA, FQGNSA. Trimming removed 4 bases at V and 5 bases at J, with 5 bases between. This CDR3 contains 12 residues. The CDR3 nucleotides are TGTGCCAGCAGCTACCAAAATGAAAAACTGTTTTTT. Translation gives CASSYQNEKLFF.